Following are 23 T cell receptor beta chains from one sample sequenced in a study of CD8 T cells in ankylosing spondylitis (dated by TCRdb to 2016 to 2017). The receptor library was made with 5' RACE. Sequencing instrument: Illumina HiSeq 2500. TCRdb's own reprocessing of the public reads used fastp at Q25 and MiXCR and kept productive beta chains. A single entry per CDR3 protein holds the most common genes and DNA from its merged rows. This sample has 85,000 to 100,000 distinct CDR3 sequences in its table, and about 8.5% of those were observed once. Jointly, the top ten make up 9.9% of the sample. Input material: blood, either unsorted or a sorted T cell fraction (not recorded which). The receptors stem from a male donor with ankylosing spondylitis or in good health (not recorded which).

V usage is TRBV5-1 and J usage is TRBJ2-5; a possible D gene is TRBD1 (6 bases). There are 13 residues in the CDR3. V gave up 3 bases and J gave up 2 bases, with 8 bases separating them. Germline V gene lookup returns CDR1 SGHRS and CDR2 YFSETQ. The CDR3 sequence: CASSWDIQETQYF. The CDR3 nucleotides are TGCGCCAGCAGCTGGGACATACAAGAGACCCAGTACTTC.

As to this clonotype: This may be a read error: a much more frequent sequence differs by one nucleotide. J is TRBJ2-1 and V is TRBV12-3 or TRBV12-4, with D possibly TRBD1 on 5 matching bases. The length of the CDR3 is 11 residues. CDR3 in DNA: TGTGCCAGCAATCAGGGCTATGAGCAGATCTTC. Translation: CASNQGYEQIF.

This clonotype was seen many times. The J gene is TRBJ1-1, the V gene TRBV20-1, with D unclear. The CDR3 sequence is 11 residues long. V lost 6 bases, J lost 2 bases, and 7 bases lay in between. Germline assignment: CDR1 DFQATT and CDR2 SNEGSKA (reference sequence). The CDR3 here is CSAQENTEAFF. In DNA form, the CDR3 reads TGCAGTGCGCAGGAAAACACTGAAGCTTTCTTT.

The chain links TRBV11-3 to TRBJ2-5; D uncertain. The CDR3 has 15 residues. Germline V lookup: CDR1 SGHNT, CDR2 YENEEA. The V and J ends lost 1 base and 3 bases respectively, with 12 bases between them. The CDR3 region has the DNA TGTGCCAGCAGCTTAGGGCTTTTGGGCGAAGAGACCCAGTACTTC. Translating it yields CASSLGLLGEETQYF.

This clonotype was recorded at least ten times. CDR3 coding DNA: TGTGCCAGCAGCCATTATAGGGAGGGAAATGAGCAGTTCTTC. Translation: CASSHYREGNEQFF. This chain connects TRBV14 to TRBJ2-1; 7 bases line up with TRBD2. The CDR3 runs 14 residues. CDR1 SGHDN and CDR2 FVKESK come from the germline V gene. J gave up 7 bases and V 3 bases, and 6 bases lay outside the gene matches. Combining the CDR3 with reference TRBV14 and TRBJ2-1 gives the whole variable domain EAGVTQFPSHSVIEKGQTVTLRCDPISGHDNLYWYRRVMGKEIKFLLHFVKESKQDESGMPNNRFLAERTGGTYSTLKVQPAELEDSGVYFCASSHYREGNEQFFGPGTRLTVL.

This clonotype was observed many times. The gene calls are TRBV7-9 and TRBJ2-7, with unresolved D. V lost 2 bases and J lost 3, with 11 bases in between. The CDR3 sequence is 14 residues long. Germline loops: CDR1 SEHNR, CDR2 FQNEAQ (reference sequence). The CDR3 DNA is TGTGCCAGCAGCTTAACGGCGGATCTCTACGAGCAGTACTTC. Its protein is CASSLTADLYEQYF.

This clonotype has at least ten counts. The rearrangement joins TRBV20-1 to TRBJ2-1, with 7 bases matching TRBD2. The junction had 8 bases not matched to a gene; V was cut back by 6 bases and J by 6 bases. This CDR3 contains 13 residues. CDR1 and CDR2 (germline): DFQATT, SNEGSKA (reference sequence). The CDR3 nucleotides are TGCAGTGCCTTCCTGGGGGGGGGCAATGAGCAGTTCTTC. Its protein product is CSAFLGGGNEQFF.

The chain recombines TRBV27 with TRBJ2-2; D ambiguous. The CDR3 is 14 amino acids. Trimming cost V 3 bases and J 2 bases, with 7 bases left between them. In germline, CDR1 is MNHEY, CDR2 SMNVEV (reference sequence). The CDR3 bases are TGTGCCAGCAGTTTGTTTGCCAACACCGGGGAGCTGTTTTTT. Translation: CASSLFANTGELFF.

This clonotype was counted ten times or more. The gene calls are TRBV10-3 and TRBJ1-1; D possibly corresponds to TRBD1 (5 bases). The length of the CDR3 is 14 residues. Germline V gene sequence: CDR1 ENHRY, CDR2 SYGVKD. V lost 6 bases and J lost 0, with 11 bases in between. CDR3 sequence (DNA): TGTGCCATCAGGCTGGACAAGTTGAACACTGAAGCTTTCTTT. Its translation: CAIRLDKLNTEAFF.

In its sample, this clonotype was seen many times. V and J are TRBV4-1 and TRBJ2-1; weak D call: TRBD2 (6 bases). This CDR3 is built from 12 residues. Between the trimmed V and J ends, which lost 3 bases and 14 bases, there was a span of 14 bases. Germline CDR1 MGHRA, CDR2 YSYEKL. CDR3 in amino acids: CASSHRGAEEFF. CDR3 sequence (DNA): TGCGCCAGCAGCCACCGCGGGGCAGAAGAGTTCTTC.

This clonotype was seen ten or more times. V usage is TRBV9 and J usage is TRBJ2-5; 8 positions match TRBD1. The ends lost 3 bases at V and 5 bases at J; junction bases unmatched: 9. CDR3 length: 15 residues. Per the germline V gene, CDR1 is SGDLS and CDR2 is YYNGEE. CDR3 region: CASSGSGTGSETQYF. Here the CDR3 DNA reads TGTGCCAGCAGCGGATCCGGGACAGGTAGCGAGACCCAGTACTTC.

The table lists this clonotype with many counts. The chain recombines TRBV30 with TRBJ2-7; the match to TRBD2 covers 12 bases. CDR3 size: 15 residues. The V gene's germline CDR1 is GTSNPN and CDR2 SVGIG (reference sequence). With 3 bases clipped from V and 2 bases from J, the junction kept 5 bases outside the gene matches. The CDR3 DNA is TGTGCCTGGAGGATACTAGCGGGAGGACCCTACGAGCAGTACTTC. Its translation is CAWRILAGGPYEQYF.

This clonotype was recorded many times. The chain joins TRBV6-2 or TRBV6-3 to TRBJ2-1; D perhaps matches TRBD2 (7 bases). Trimming removed 11 bases at V and 3 bases at J, with 14 bases between. CDR1 is MNHEY and CDR2 is SVGEGT in the germline V gene. The CDR3 runs 13 residues. The CDR3 region is CAATGGRYNEQFF. In nucleotides, the CDR3 is TGTGCCGCGACGGGGGGCCGCTACAATGAGCAGTTCTTC.

This clonotype appeared many times. V gene TRBV7-6 combines with J gene TRBJ2-7; 9 nucleotides agree with TRBD1. Trimming removed 1 base from V and 5 bases from J; junction bases left unmatched: 6. Germline CDR1 and CDR2: SGHVS and FNYEAQ. This CDR3 is 15 amino acids long. The CDR3 here is CASSLVQGAYHEQYF. CDR3 nucleotides: TGTGCCAGCAGCTTAGTACAGGGGGCTTATCACGAGCAGTACTTC.

This clonotype was picked up many times. The rearrangement uses TRBV18 and TRBJ2-7; D not resolved. Trimming pared 1 base from V and 9 bases from J, leaving 16 bases between. Germline CDR1 KGHSH, CDR2 LQKENI. The CDR3 spans 14 residues. Written as DNA, the CDR3 is TGTGCCAGCTCACCACTAGGTCGAAAGTCGTGGCAGTACTTC. As protein: CASSPLGRKSWQYF.

This clonotype was observed many times. As DNA, the CDR3 is TGTGCCAGCAGCTTAGCCCAGCTCGGGAACACTGAAGCTTTCTTT. As protein: CASSLAQLGNTEAFF. The V gene is TRBV7-6, the J gene TRBJ1-1, with no clear D. Between the trimmed V and J ends, which lost 0 bases and 1 base, there was a span of 9 bases. Germline loops: CDR1 SGHVS, CDR2 FNYEAQ. This CDR3 is built from 15 residues.

In its sample, this clonotype was seen many times. The rearrangement uses TRBV10-2 and TRBJ1-2, with no clear D. CDR3 size: 14 residues. Germline V gives CDR1 WSHSY, CDR2 SAAADI. With 7 bases removed from V and 6 bases from J, the gap between germline ends came to 18 bases. The CDR3 is CASTEGFKSHGYTF. The DNA for the CDR3 is TGCGCCAGCACCGAAGGGTTTAAAAGTCATGGCTACACCTTC.

This clonotype was seen repeatedly, ten times or more. Here the CDR3 DNA reads TGTGCCAGCAGCTCGGATTACTCTGGAAACACCATATATTTT. Translating it yields CASSSDYSGNTIYF. V is TRBV7-9 and J is TRBJ1-3; no clear D gene. Trimming cost V 4 bases and J 0 bases, with 7 bases left between them. The CDR3 contains 14 residues. Germline values: CDR1 SEHNR, CDR2 FQNEAQ (reference sequence). Drawing the rest from reference TRBV7-9 and TRBJ1-3, the complete variable domain is DTGVSQNPRHKITKRGQNVTFRCDPISEHNRLYWYRQTLGQGPEFLTYFQNEAQLEKSRLLSDRFSAERPKGSFSTLEIQRTEQGDSAMYLCASSSDYSGNTIYFGEGSWLTVV.

At least ten counts were recorded for this clonotype. The chain employs TRBV29-1 and TRBJ2-4; unclear D gene. The V end lost 5 bases, the J end lost 3 bases, and 14 bases lay between the germline ends. Per the germline V gene, CDR1 is SQVTM and CDR2 is ANQGSEA. There are 14 residues in the CDR3. CDR3 protein: CSVNIALGKNIQYF. The CDR3 nucleotides read TGCAGCGTTAACATAGCCCTGGGCAAAAACATTCAGTACTTC. Variable domain in full (rest from reference TRBV29-1 and TRBJ2-4): SAVISQKPSRDICQRGTSLTIQCQVDSQVTMMFWYRQQPGQSLTLIATANQGSEATYESGFVIDKFPISRPNLTFSTLTVSNMSPEDSSIYLCSVNIALGKNIQYFGAGTRLSVL.

The sample holds a few counts of this clonotype. The chain joins TRBV29-1 to TRBJ2-7; no clear D gene. The CDR3 is 13 residues long. CDR1 SQVTM and CDR2 ANQGSEA come from the germline V gene. V was cut by 4 bases and J by 0 bases, with 10 bases left in between. For the CDR3, the DNA is TGCAGCGTTGGAGTGGGCCTCTCCTACGAGCAGTACTTC. Its protein is CSVGVGLSYEQYF.

Many counts were recorded for this clonotype. The V gene is TRBV13, the J gene TRBJ2-1; a possible D gene is TRBD2 (6 bases). V was shortened by 4 bases and J by 7 bases, with 14 bases between the two germline ends. The CDR3 has 14 residues. In germline, CDR1 is PRHDT, CDR2 FYEKMQ (reference sequence). CDR3 protein: CASSSEGRWNEQFF. In DNA, the CDR3 is TGTGCCAGCAGCTCCGAGGGGAGGTGGAATGAGCAGTTCTTC.

The genes are TRBV12-3 or TRBV12-4 and TRBJ2-5, with TRBD2 matching over 9 bases. Losses at the gene ends were 3 bases for V and 4 bases for J; bases not matched to a gene: 3. The length of the CDR3 is 14 residues. The CDR3 loop reads CASSFGTSIETQYF. As DNA, the CDR3 is TGTGCCAGCAGTTTTGGGACTAGCATAGAGACCCAGTACTTC.

Points on this clonotype: Given a much more abundant clone one base away, this may be a read error. The chain couples TRBV14 to TRBJ2-1; D perhaps matches TRBD1 (5 bases). Between the trimmed V and J ends, which lost 4 bases and 5 bases, there was a span of 18 bases. Germline values: CDR1 SGHDN, CDR2 FVKESK. The CDR3 spans 16 residues. In DNA form, the CDR3 reads TGTGCCAGCAGCCCATCCGTCAGCGCCAGGGACAATGAGCAGTTCTTC. Translating it yields CASSPSVSARDNEQFF.